The sequence of this TCR beta chain was determined in a study of OX40 agonist ivuxolimab in advanced cancers. In the study overall: In this cohort, patients received ivuxolimab, an agonistic anti-OX40 (CD134) antibody.

Comment on this clone: As yet, its antigen is unknown.

Blood got drawn at baseline, again on cycle 4 day 1, and then on cycle 7 day 1. V was clipped by 6 bases and J by 8 bases, with 14 bases between them. This CDR3 is 12 amino acids long. Germline values: CDR1 SNHLY, CDR2 FYNNEI. Libraries were prepared by immunoSEQ multiplex PCR; TCRdb keeps only in-frame clonotypes and omits some of them. This table holds about 48,000 clones, around 87% found once. Study-wide results and caveats: The antigen specificity of the peripheral T cells (those that were expanded) was not determined. Compared with CD4+, CD8+ T cells on average had more expanded clones.

This TCR was sampled from an adult with an advanced solid tumor such as melanoma, head and neck, liver or kidney cancer. The V and J genes are TRBV2 and TRBJ2-7; D could derive from TRBD1 or TRBD2 (5 bases each). Sample: CD4+ or CD8+ T cells sorted from blood, taken in a trial of the OX40 agonist ivuxolimab. CDR3 loop: CASRTGTGQQYF. The DNA for the CDR3 is TGTGCCAGCAGGACGGGGACGGGCCAGCAGTACTTC.